This T cell receptor (beta chain) was sequenced for a study of patients and donors after allogeneic stem cell transplantation. TCRdb itself ran the RT-PCR reads through MiXCR, one entry per CDR3 protein. The table records hundreds of thousands of distinct CDR3 sequences, 15% to 20% of them present only once. Germline V gene data show CDR1 as SGHTA and CDR2 as FQGTGA. V shed 2 bases and J shed 5 bases, with 8 bases lying between them. This CDR3 region has 13 residues. The chain links TRBV7-3 to TRBJ2-3; D possibly uses TRBD1 or TRBD2 (5 bases each). The source is a human donor who was either an allogeneic HSCT recipient or a stem cell or donor lymphocyte infusion donor (not recorded which). It is not recorded whose cells these are; they may come from a transplant donor. The sequencing input was blood, either unsorted or a sorted T cell fraction (not recorded which). The CDR3 DNA is TGTGCCAGCAGCTTACGGGACCAAGATACGCAGTATTTT. This codes for CASSLRDQDTQYF.